The entry below gives a single T cell receptor (beta chain) sequence along with its context. Trimming removed 2 bases from V and 4 bases from J; junction bases left unmatched: 7. The CDR3 loop spans 16 amino acids. CDR1 is SGHDN and CDR2 is FVKESK in the germline V gene. Seattle's enrolled individuals joined amid active infection and were then monitored longitudinally. The data originate from a study of blood T cell repertoires in COVID-19. Study overall: Samples of COVID-19 (acute and convalescent) were obtained from the United States, Italy and Spain. T cells, B-cell-depleted T cells, or PBMCs provided the cDNA or gDNA that served as material.

In the original workflow: Reference gene primers were amplified, and this amplification served to estimate nucleated cell counts. The protocol was immunoSEQ multiplex PCR, while the TCRdb copy is restricted to in-frame clones and leaves out a portion. The DNA was the basis for D and trimming; V, J and clone size are from that table. The sample contains approximately 500,000 clones, roughly 87% of which appear only once. The source of this sequence is a man between 18 and 29 years old with COVID-19, enrolled during active disease. The sample taken for sequencing was peripheral blood. The rearrangement links TRBV14 to TRBJ2-1; 8 nucleotides match TRBD2. This CDR3 reads CASSQKGSGTYNEQFF. The CDR3 bases are TGTGCCAGCAGCCAAAAAGGTAGCGGGACTTACAATGAGCAGTTCTTC.